Following are 25 T cell receptor beta chains from one sample sequenced in a study of cytomegalovirus exposure and HLA in healthy donors. Vbeta (60) and Jbeta (13) primers were used in the PCR. The repertoire was sequenced with immunoSEQ multiplex PCR; TCRdb's copy has only in-frame clones and lacks some. The repertoire holds about 87,000 clones, over 70% seen once, with more than 20% in the top ten. The material sequenced was PBMCs. These receptors were taken from a man aged 25-40 years in good health and CMV-seropositive.

The gene calls are TRBV2 and TRBJ1-6; D call uncertain. V lost 7 bases, J lost 0 bases, and 4 bases lay in between. Germline CDR1 and CDR2: SNHLY and FYNNEI. This CDR3 comprises 13 residues. CDR3 sequence: CASKSSYNSPLHF. CDR3 DNA sequence: TGTGCCAGCAAGAGCTCCTATAATTCACCCCTCCACTTT.

The V gene is TRBV10-3, the J gene TRBJ1-4, with no clear D. Germline CDR1 is ENHRY and CDR2 is SYGVKD. The ends were cut back, 5 bases at V and 6 bases at J, with 10 bases in the middle. The CDR3 totals 13 residues. The CDR3: CAISYREDEKLFF. The DNA for the CDR3 is TGTGCCATCAGTTACCGGGAGGATGAAAAACTGTTTTTT.

The chain employs TRBV19 and TRBJ1-4; 9 nucleotides align to TRBD1. This CDR3 spans 14 amino acids. The trim removed 8 bases at V and 0 bases at J, leaving 1 base unmatched. Germline CDR1 LNHDA, CDR2 SQIVND (reference sequence). CDR3 in amino acids: CASRDRATNEKLFF. The DNA for the CDR3 is TGTGCCAGTCGGGACAGGGCAACTAATGAAAAACTGTTTTTT.

The genes are TRBV30 and TRBJ1-2, with a weak D call TRBD1 (5 bases). The CDR3 covers 15 residues. Trimming shortened V by 1 base and J by 0 bases, and 12 bases separated the two germline ends. The germline V gene has CDR1 GTSNPN and CDR2 SVGIG (reference sequence). The CDR3 nucleotides read TGTGCCTGGAGTGACCCTTGGGGGGCTAACTATGGCTACACCTTC. It encodes CAWSDPWGANYGYTF.

This clone was detected only a few times. The V gene is TRBV4-1, the J gene TRBJ2-5; no clear D gene. This CDR3 has 17 residues. CDR1 is MGHRA, CDR2 YSYEKL, per germline. V was trimmed by 0 bases and J by 2 bases, leaving 16 bases between them. CDR3 sequence: CASSQEVPEQPQETQYF. The DNA of the CDR3 is TGCGCCAGCAGCCAAGAAGTTCCGGAACAGCCACAAGAGACCCAGTACTTC.

The chain uses TRBV27 and TRBJ1-1; 9 bases are shared with TRBD1. CDR3 length equals 14 residues. Per the germline V gene, CDR1 is MNHEY and CDR2 is SMNVEV (reference sequence). Trimming at V came to 7 bases and at J to 3 bases, leaving 6 bases not matched to a gene. CDR3 region: CASNTGGADTEAFF. CDR3 in DNA: TGTGCCAGCAATACAGGGGGCGCGGACACTGAAGCTTTCTTT.

In its sample, this clone was seen a few times. The rearrangement links TRBV5-1 to TRBJ2-1, with a possible D match to TRBD2 (5 bases). Germline V CDR1 and CDR2: SGHRS, YFSETQ. The CDR3 loop spans 14 amino acids. Trimming took off 3 bases at V and 3 bases at J, with 10 bases between the two ends. The CDR3 DNA reads TGCGCCAGCAGCTACAGCGGAGGCTACAATGAGCAGTTCTTC. It specifies CASSYSGGYNEQFF.

This chain links TRBV5-1 with TRBJ1-1, with TRBD1 identical over 7 bases. V shed 4 bases and J 1 base; nucleotides not matched to a gene: 4. This CDR3 is 14 amino acids long. Germline V CDR1 and CDR2: SGHRS, YFSETQ. The CDR3 sequence: CASSITGANTEAFF. The CDR3 nucleotides read TGCGCCAGCAGCATAACAGGGGCGAACACTGAAGCTTTCTTT.

V and J are TRBV7-9 and TRBJ2-6; no reliable D call. The V gene's germline CDR1 is SEHNR and CDR2 FQNEAQ (reference sequence). The CDR3 consists of 16 residues. Trimming removed 4 bases at V and 0 bases at J, with 10 bases between. The chain's CDR3 is CASSSLLSSGANVLTF. The CDR3 DNA reads TGTGCCAGCAGCTCACTGCTGAGCTCTGGGGCCAACGTCCTGACTTTC.

The chain carries TRBV7-9 and TRBJ1-4, with 7 bases that match TRBD1. The germline CDR1 and CDR2 sequences are SEHNR and FQNEAQ (reference sequence). The CDR3 has 15 amino acids. The junction had 6 bases not matched to a gene; V was cut back by 4 bases and J by 4 bases. The chain's CDR3 is CASSSGTGVNEKLFF. CDR3 bases: TGTGCCAGCAGCTCCGGAACAGGGGTTAATGAAAAACTGTTTTTT.

Points on this clone: The junction departs from germline at one end; a sequencing error may be responsible. CDR3 DNA sequence: TGTGCCAGCAGTTACTCTATGGGGGCGTATGGCTACCCCTTC. Its translation: CASSYSMGAYGYPF. The chain has TRBV6-5 and TRBJ1-2, with a possible D match to TRBD1 (6 bases). From germline, CDR1 is MNHEY and CDR2 SVGAGI. CDR3 length: 14 residues.

This chain connects TRBV7-9 to TRBJ2-7; 9 positions match TRBD2. The CDR3 contains 14 residues. The V segment lost 8 bases and the J segment 1 base; nucleotides outside the gene matches: 6. The V gene's germline CDR1 is SEHNR and CDR2 FQNEAQ (reference sequence). The CDR3 DNA sequence: TGTGCCAGCGCCCAGACTAGCGGTTCCTACGAGCAGTACTTC. Its protein product is CASAQTSGSYEQYF.

V is TRBV7-2 and J is TRBJ2-2; unclear D gene. Germline V gene data show CDR1 as SGHTA and CDR2 as FQGNSA. This CDR3 contains 15 residues. V was shortened by 3 bases and J by 5 bases, with 13 bases between the two germline ends. The CDR3 region is CASSFSVVPTGELFF. The CDR3 DNA reads TGTGCCAGCAGCTTTTCCGTAGTACCAACCGGGGAGCTGTTTTTT.

The rearrangement joins TRBV15 to TRBJ2-5; TRBD2 might be the D (6 bases). Trimming left V 0 bases short and J 10 bases short, with 9 bases between. From germline, CDR1 is LNHNV and CDR2 YYDKDF (reference sequence). This CDR3 spans 12 amino acids. CDR3 in amino acids: CATSRDEEGQYF. The CDR3 DNA sequence: TGTGCCACCAGCAGAGATGAGGAGGGCCAGTACTTC.

This clone turned up a few times. The chain carries TRBV9 and TRBJ1-3, with 7 bases fitting TRBD1. V gave up 0 bases and J gave up 3 bases; unmatched junction bases: 3. The CDR3 runs to 15 residues. Germline CDR1 SGDLS, CDR2 YYNGEE. CDR3 in DNA: TGTGCCAGCAGCGTAGAGACAGGGTTTGGAAACACCATATATTTT. As protein: CASSVETGFGNTIYF.

The rearrangement links TRBV2 to TRBJ2-1, with 8 nucleotides matching TRBD2. The trim removed 1 base at V and 8 bases at J, leaving 7 bases unmatched. Germline assignment: CDR1 SNHLY and CDR2 FYNNEI. CDR3 length: 15 amino acids. CDR3 nucleotides: TGTGCCAGCAGTGAAGGGCGGGAGGCCTCCTATGAGCAGTTCTTC. Translated: CASSEGREASYEQFF.

J is TRBJ1-1 and V is TRBV4-1; 9 nucleotides agree with TRBD1. Trimming removed 4 bases from V and 0 bases from J; junction bases left unmatched: 9. The CDR3 has 17 amino acids. CDR1 is MGHRA, CDR2 YSYEKL, per germline. The CDR3: CASSPPGQGPMNTEAFF. The CDR3 DNA reads TGCGCCAGCAGCCCACCGGGACAGGGCCCAATGAACACTGAAGCTTTCTTT.

The V call is TRBV7-3, the J call TRBJ1-1; D remains unclear. V lost 5 bases and J lost 0, with 10 bases in between. Per the germline V gene, CDR1 is SGHTA and CDR2 is FQGTGA. This CDR3 region has 14 residues. The CDR3 here is CASSPSRMNTEAFF. DNA of the CDR3: TGTGCCAGCAGCCCTTCGAGGATGAACACTGAAGCTTTCTTT. The entire variable domain, with the rest obtained from reference TRBV7-3 and TRBJ1-1, is as follows: GAGVSQTPSNKVTEKGKYVELRCDPISGHTALYWYRQSLGQGPEFLIYFQGTGAADDSGLPNDRFFAVRPEGSVSTLKIQRTERGDSAVYLCASSPSRMNTEAFFGQGTRLTVV.

The rearrangement joins TRBV19 to TRBJ2-7; 11 bases fit TRBD2. Germline V gene lookup returns CDR1 LNHDA and CDR2 SQIVND (reference sequence). V lost 5 bases to trimming and J lost 3 bases; unmatched junction nucleotides: 6. This CDR3 is 15 amino acids long. The CDR3, as DNA: TGTGCCAGTAGTGTTACTAGCGGGAGAATCTACGAGCAGTACTTC. Amino acids: CASSVTSGRIYEQYF.

The genes are TRBV6-1 and TRBJ1-1; D uncertain. The V end lost 5 bases, the J end lost 0 bases, and 7 bases lay between the germline ends. Germline values: CDR1 MNHNS, CDR2 SASEGT. CDR3 length: 13 amino acids. DNA for the CDR3: TGTGCCAGCAGTTCACACATGAACACTGAAGCTTTCTTT. This codes for CASSSHMNTEAFF.

The chain combines TRBV7-8 with TRBJ2-7, with TRBD2 matching over 8 bases. The germline CDR1 and CDR2 sequences are SGHVS and FQNEAQ. V was clipped by 4 bases and J by 5 bases; unmatched bases: 7. The CDR3 sequence is 14 residues long. The CDR3: CASSSQGTSNEQYF. In DNA, the CDR3 is TGTGCCAGCAGCTCACAAGGGACTAGTAACGAGCAGTACTTC.

The chain combines TRBV25-1 with TRBJ1-6; 8 nucleotides line up with TRBD1. The germline gives CDR1 MGHDK, CDR2 SYGVNS. Trimming took 6 bases from V and 2 from J; bases not matched to a gene: 6. The CDR3 has 16 residues. CDR3 sequence reads: CASRDDRGTYNSPLHF. The CDR3 coding sequence is TGTGCCAGCAGGGATGACAGGGGTACCTATAATTCACCCCTCCACTTT. Full variable domain (outside the CDR3, taken from reference TRBV25-1 and TRBJ1-6): EADIYQTPRYLVIGTGKKITLECSQTMGHDKMYWYQQDPGMELHLIHYSYGVNSTEKGDLSSESTVSRIRTEHFPLTLESARPSHTSQYLCASRDDRGTYNSPLHFGNGTRLTVT.

The CDR3, as DNA: TGTGCCAGTAGTGAGACAAGACAGGAAGACTATGGCTACACCTTC. Its protein is CASSETRQEDYGYTF. The chain is built from TRBV19 and TRBJ1-2; tentative D call: TRBD1 (6 bases). CDR1 and CDR2 from the germline V gene are LNHDA and SQIVND (reference sequence). V dropped 5 bases and J dropped 3 bases, with 16 bases sitting between them. This CDR3 region has 15 residues.

The chain recombines TRBV5-1 with TRBJ1-1; D uncertain. Germline V gene sequence: CDR1 SGHRS, CDR2 YFSETQ. The CDR3 consists of 15 residues. V was cut by 0 bases and J by 4 bases, with 13 bases left in between. The CDR3 here is CASSLEESGSTEAFF. As DNA, the CDR3 is TGCGCCAGCAGCTTGGAGGAATCTGGGAGCACTGAAGCTTTCTTT. The full variable domain, its missing parts supplied by reference TRBV5-1 and TRBJ1-1, is KAGVTQTPRYLIKTRGQQVTLSCSPISGHRSVSWYQQTPGQGLQFLFEYFSETQRNKGNFPGRFSGRQFSNSRSEMNVSTLELGDSALYLCASSLEESGSTEAFFGQGTRLTVV.

The rearrangement uses TRBV9 and TRBJ2-1; 10 bases are shared with TRBD1. V dropped 3 bases and J dropped 4; count of bases not matched to a gene: 4. The CDR3 runs 15 residues. From germline, CDR1 is SGDLS and CDR2 YYNGEE. CDR3 loop: CASSARTGGYNEQFF. CDR3 bases: TGTGCCAGCAGCGCCAGGACAGGGGGATACAATGAGCAGTTCTTC.